This T cell receptor (beta chain) was recovered during a study of blood T cell repertoires in COVID-19. Study as a whole: Some COVID-19 samples were acute and others convalescent; all came from the United States, Italy and Spain. PBMCs, B-cell-depleted T cells, or T cells were the source of the cDNA or gDNA that made up the material.

In the original analysis: Estimation of nucleated cell counts was performed using reference gene primer amplification. The repertoire was sequenced with immunoSEQ multiplex PCR; TCRdb's copy has only in-frame clones and lacks some. That table is the source of V, J and clone size, and D and trimming were worked out from the DNA. The repertoire holds 100,000 to 150,000 clones, about three quarters seen once, with about 2.2% in the top ten. This clonotype originated in a woman aged 65 to 85 with acute or convalescent COVID-19. The material sequenced was peripheral blood.

The CDR3 region has the DNA TGTGCCAGTAGAAGCTCCGGGACACGCTACAATGAGCAGTTCTTC. Its protein product is CASRSSGTRYNEQFF. V and J are TRBV19 and TRBJ2-1, with TRBD1 as a possible D gene (6 bases). Germline V gives CDR1 LNHDA, CDR2 SQIVND (reference sequence). CDR3 length: 15 residues. V was pared by 6 bases and J by 3 bases, with 15 bases between.